These 14 T cell receptor beta chains were sequenced from one sample in a study of human T cells and chemical hapten exposure. TCRdb itself ran the RACE reads through MiXCR, one entry per CDR3 protein. The table includes about 120,000 distinct CDR3 sequences, 11% detected once. Time point of the sample: patch test 3, about 24 weeks after DPC sensitization. The treatment is: therapeutic diphenylcyclopropenone sensitization with weekly scalp DPC. Sequenced material: whole blood, taken in connection with sensitization to the hapten diphenylcyclopropenone (DPC). The source of these receptors is a woman in her forties or fifties with alopecia areata. Some clones in this sample may be carry-over from other donors' samples.

The J gene is TRBJ1-3, the V gene TRBV29-1; TRBD1 is a possible D gene (6 bases). The germline V gene has CDR1 SQVTM and CDR2 ANQGSEA. CDR3 size: 12 residues. The V and J ends lost 3 bases and 9 bases respectively, with 12 bases between them. The DNA for the CDR3 is TGCAGCGTTGAGGGAGGGGGTGGCACCATATATTTT. It encodes CSVEGGGGTIYF.

This clonotype was counted a few times. This rearrangement joins TRBV12-3 or TRBV12-4 to TRBJ1-1; unclear D gene. V lost 10 bases and J 0 bases, leaving 12 bases between the germline ends. This CDR3 has 13 residues. This chain's CDR3 is CATSPTMNTEAFF. In nucleotides, the CDR3 is TGTGCCACCTCCCCGACAATGAACACTGAAGCTTTCTTT.

The V call is TRBV9, the J call TRBJ2-5; 7 positions agree with TRBD1. Germline CDR1 SGDLS, CDR2 YYNGEE. The CDR3 length is 15 residues. J lost 10 bases, V lost 2 bases, and 14 bases had no gene match. CDR3 in DNA: TGTGCCAGCAGCGTTACAGGGGTCCCCGCATCGGGCCAGTACTTC. Encoded protein: CASSVTGVPASGQYF.

This clonotype was seen many times. The J gene is TRBJ2-6, the V gene TRBV29-1; D perhaps matches TRBD1 (5 bases). The CDR3 contains 13 residues. In germline, CDR1 is SQVTM, CDR2 ANQGSEA. Trimming took 4 bases from V and 8 from J, leaving 12 bases between them. The CDR3 nucleotides read TGCAGCGTTGGTGGTACAGGCACCAACGTCCTGACTTTC. This sequence encodes CSVGGTGTNVLTF.

The sample holds a few counts of this clonotype. V and J are TRBV3-1 and TRBJ1-2; no firm D call. V lost 7 bases, J lost 2 bases, and 8 bases lay in between. Germline CDR1 and CDR2: LGHDT and YNNKEL (reference sequence). The CDR3 has 12 residues. CDR3: CASKGYNYGYTF. For the CDR3, the DNA is TGTGCCAGCAAAGGGTACAACTATGGCTACACCTTC.

The table lists this clonotype with many counts. The gene calls are TRBV14 and TRBJ1-2; D gene unclear. This CDR3 spans 14 amino acids. CDR1 SGHDN and CDR2 FVKESK come from the germline V gene. Trimming cost V 6 bases and J 2 bases, with 13 bases left between them. CDR3 protein: CASSPREANYGYTF. CDR3 nucleotides: TGTGCCAGCAGTCCGAGAGAGGCCAACTATGGCTACACCTTC.

At least ten counts were recorded for this clonotype. The chain joins TRBV2 to TRBJ2-1, with 8 bases matching TRBD2. Germline CDR1 and CDR2: SNHLY and FYNNEI. The ends lost 2 bases at V and 3 bases at J; junction bases unmatched: 6. This CDR3 contains 16 residues. CDR3 loop: CASSEQAGGFYNEQFF. CDR3 in DNA: TGTGCCAGCAGTGAACAGGCGGGGGGCTTCTACAATGAGCAGTTCTTC. Full variable domain (remainder filled in from reference TRBV2 and TRBJ2-1): EPEVTQTPSHQVTQMGQEVILRCVPISNHLYFYWYRQILGQKVEFLVSFYNNEISEKSEIFDDQFSVERPDGSNFTLKIRSTKLEDSAMYFCASSEQAGGFYNEQFFGPGTRLTVL.

This sequence joins TRBV10-3 and TRBJ2-5, with 10 bases lining up with TRBD1. The ends lost 4 bases at V and 4 bases at J; junction bases unmatched: 3. This CDR3 spans 14 amino acids. Germline CDR1 reads ENHRY; CDR2 reads SYGVKD. In DNA form, the CDR3 reads TGTGCCATCAGTGCTTGGACAGGGGGAGAGACCCAGTACTTC. This sequence encodes CAISAWTGGETQYF.

The J gene is TRBJ2-3, the V gene TRBV6-5; TRBD1 might be the D (5 bases). CDR3 length: 13 amino acids. Germline V CDR1 and CDR2: MNHEY, SVGAGI. Trimming removed 9 bases from V and 5 bases from J, with 15 bases in between. CDR3 region: CASGHAAQDTQYF. DNA of the CDR3: TGTGCCAGTGGACACGCGGCGCAAGATACGCAGTATTTT.

The chain carries TRBV12-3 or TRBV12-4 and TRBJ2-3, with unresolved D. V shed 3 bases and J shed 4 bases, with 8 bases lying between them. The CDR3 is made up of 13 amino acids. The chain's CDR3 is CASSLRKSDTQYF. The CDR3 DNA reads as TGTGCCAGCAGTTTGAGGAAGTCAGATACGCAGTATTTT.

The rearrangement joins TRBV7-8 to TRBJ2-5; 12 bases agree with TRBD1. The CDR3 extends over 18 amino acids. V gave up 2 bases and J gave up 5 bases; unmatched junction bases: 12. CDR1 is SGHVS and CDR2 is FQNEAQ in the germline V gene. The CDR3 sequence: CASSLLGMGQGARETQYF. CDR3 coding DNA: TGTGCCAGCAGCTTATTGGGAATGGGACAGGGGGCGCGCGAGACCCAGTACTTC.

This chain joins TRBV6-2 or TRBV6-3 and TRBJ1-1; possibly TRBD1 for D (5 bases). The V end was cut by 4 bases, the J end by 0 bases, with 9 bases between. The CDR3 totals 14 residues. Germline V gene sequence: CDR1 MNHEY, CDR2 SVGEGT. CDR3 nucleotides: TGTGCCAGCAGTTCATTAGGGGTGAACACTGAAGCTTTCTTT. This encodes CASSSLGVNTEAFF.

In its sample, this clonotype was seen a few times. The chain recombines TRBV5-6 with TRBJ1-1; 8 nucleotides line up with TRBD1. There are 14 residues in the CDR3. CDR1 SGHDT and CDR2 YYEEEE come from the germline V gene. V dropped 2 bases and J dropped 5; count of bases not matched to a gene: 5. CDR3 region: CASSFRGRGTEAFF. The CDR3 DNA sequence: TGTGCCAGCAGCTTCAGGGGGCGAGGAACTGAAGCTTTCTTT.

The rearrangement links TRBV25-1 to TRBJ2-2; unclear D gene. This CDR3 comprises 15 residues. Germline values: CDR1 MGHDK, CDR2 SYGVNS. The V gene lost 2 bases and the J gene lost 0 bases, with 7 bases spanning the gap. CDR3 nucleotide sequence: TGTGCCAGCAGTGAAACCCGGTCGAACACCGGGGAGCTGTTTTTT. This gives the protein CASSETRSNTGELFF.